This T cell receptor beta chain was retrieved from a study of a mutant IDH1 vaccine in newly diagnosed glioma. On the study more broadly: Beforehand, treatment had been radiotherapy, temozolomide, or both; the majority received both.

Time point specified: baseline, week 1 (first vaccination visit). Stated treatment: pre-vaccination baseline after standard-of-care therapy. The assay was immunoSEQ multiplex PCR, and TCRdb's table has in-frame clones only and misses some. This table holds roughly 70,000 clones, around 85% found once. The CDR3 is 15 residues long. The V and J ends lost 5 bases and 5 bases, in that order; junction bases with no gene match: 11. The germline V gene encodes CDR1 SGHTA and CDR2 FQGNSA. The chain recombines TRBV7-2 with TRBJ1-2, with TRBD1 matching 7 bases. Sequencing used PBMCs, obtained from a glioma patient treated with radiotherapy, temozolomide or both. This receptor was identified in a man aged 25-40 years with glioma. Here the CDR3 DNA reads TGTGCCAGCAGCCTCACCCCGGACAGGCGTTATGGCTACACCTTC. Translation: CASSLTPDRRYGYTF.